The clone carrying this TCR beta chain was found many times. Each person with ophthalmopathy scored at least 3 on the Clinical Activity Score, reached NOSPECS grade 4 or higher, and had been ill under 3 months. RNA transcripts yielded amplified TCR beta CDR3 regions. An initial round of RT-PCR targeting the TCR CDR3 relied on the HTBI primer set. TCRdb independently ran MiXCR on the multiplex PCR reads; one entry per CDR3 protein. Of 500,000 or so distinct CDR3 sequences in the sample, 15% to 20% were seen once. Germline V CDR1 and CDR2: KGHSH, LQKENI. Trimming took off 3 bases at V and 5 bases at J, with 10 bases between the two ends. This CDR3 comprises 13 residues. The record originates from a study of T cells in Graves' hyperthyroidism and ophthalmopathy.

The TCR was taken from a woman aged 18-35 years with Graves' ophthalmopathy. The sequencing input was blood. V and J are TRBV18 and TRBJ2-5; D gene unclear. CDR3 region: CASSPPSSETQYF. In DNA, the CDR3 is TGTGCCAGCTCACCGCCCTCCAGTGAGACCCAGTACTTC.